Listed below are T cell receptor beta chains from one sample, sequenced in a study of T cells in narcolepsy. Assay used: immunoSEQ multiplex PCR; TCRdb lists only in-frame clones, some missing. Here the sample spans 27,000 or so clones, roughly 86% being singletons. Sequences were obtained from CD45RA- memory CD4+ T cells from PBMCs. These receptors were taken from a human donor with narcolepsy. Both conserved end residues are part of each CDR3. A D gene is named only where the DNA matches it firmly. Clone size appears in some rows only: once, few, many, or a class for an expanded clone.

d_call	clone_size	v_call	j_call	cdr3_length	cdr3_aa	cdr3_nt
TRBD2	-	TRBV19	TRBJ2-3	18	CASSRGLAGGYSTDTQYF	TGTGCCAGTAGTAGAGGGCTAGCGGGGGGTTATAGCACAGATACGCAGTATTTT
-	-	TRBV2	TRBJ2-5	14	CASSEGGPRGTQYF	TGTGCCAGCAGTGAGGGGGGGCCGAGAGGGACCCAGTACTTC
TRBD1	-	TRBV7-6	TRBJ2-7	15	CASSLGTGISYEQYF	TGTGCCAGCAGCTTAGGGACAGGGATTTCCTACGAGCAGTACTTC
TRBD2	-	TRBV5-4	TRBJ2-1	17	CASSPLASGDNQGEQFF	TGTGCCAGCAGCCCGTTGGCTAGCGGGGACAACCAGGGGGAGCAGTTCTTC
TRBD1	-	TRBV27	TRBJ2-7	14	CASSLSGQGAEQYF	TGTGCCAGCAGTTTGTCCGGACAGGGTGCCGAGCAGTACTTC
TRBD1	-	TRBV2	TRBJ2-7	14	CASSLNRQGDEQYF	TGTGCCAGCAGCCTAAACAGGCAGGGGGACGAGCAGTACTTC
-	-	TRBV6-1	TRBJ2-5	13	CASSVEGRRTQYF	TGTGCCAGCAGTGTTGAGGGTCGGAGGACCCAGTACTTC
-	once	TRBV5-1	TRBJ2-2	15	CASTQTEKNTGELFF	TGCGCCAGCACCCAGACAGAGAAAAACACCGGGGAGCTGTTTTTT
-	-	TRBV27	TRBJ1-5	14	CASSSGTYNQPQHF	TGTGCCAGCAGTTCCGGGACGTACAATCAGCCCCAGCATTTT
-	-	TRBV6-1	TRBJ2-7	15	CASGFLGTASYEQYF	TGTGCCAGCGGGTTTCTTGGGACTGCCTCCTACGAGCAGTACTTC
-	few	TRBV5-1	TRBJ2-2	14	CASSTAQGSGELFF	TGCGCCAGCAGCACAGCGCAGGGGAGCGGGGAGCTGTTTTTT
-	-	TRBV5-6	TRBJ2-2	14	CASSWGPNTGELFF	TGTGCCAGCAGCTGGGGACCGAACACCGGGGAGCTGTTTTTT
TRBD2	-	TRBV5-1	TRBJ2-1	15	CASSLEGLGYNEQFF	TGCGCCAGCAGCTTGGAGGGACTAGGGTACAATGAGCAGTTCTTC
-	-	TRBV5-1	TRBJ1-5	14	CASSFAGGNQPQHF	TGCGCCAGCAGCTTTGCAGGGGGCAATCAGCCCCAGCATTTT
-	-	TRBV5-6	TRBJ1-1	14	CASSFSRVYSEAFF	TGTGCCAGCAGCTTCTCGCGGGTTTACAGTGAAGCTTTCTTT
-	once	TRBV5-1	TRBJ1-4	14	CASSSGDANEKLFF	TGCGCCAGCAGCTCCGGGGACGCGAATGAAAAACTGTTTTTT
-	-	TRBV19	TRBJ1-4	17	CASSPGGPRLTNEKLFF	TGTGCCAGTAGCCCGGGGGGGCCGCGACTGACTAATGAAAAACTGTTTTTT
TRBD1	-	TRBV7-8	TRBJ2-1	15	CASSGLGQGGSKQFF	TGTGCCAGCAGCGGACTGGGACAGGGGGGCTCTAAGCAGTTCTTC
-	-	TRBV15	TRBJ2-4	18	CATSRVGAGRVGENIQYF	TGTGCCACCAGCAGAGTTGGGGCAGGCCGTGTGGGGGAAAACATTCAGTACTTC
-	-	TRBV5-1	TRBJ1-4	15	CASSPRQALGEKLFF	TGCGCCAGCAGCCCCCGACAGGCGCTGGGGGAAAAACTGTTTTTT
-	-	TRBV19	TRBJ1-1	13	CASSHQTQGEAFF	TGTGCCAGTAGTCATCAAACACAGGGAGAAGCTTTCTTT
TRBD2	few	TRBV10-3	TRBJ2-1	17	CAISERFGGATYNEQFF	TGTGCCATCAGTGAGAGATTCGGGGGGGCCACCTACAATGAGCAGTTCTTC
-	-	TRBV9	TRBJ2-1	11	CASSGPGGKFF	TGTGCCAGCAGCGGACCGGGCGGGAAGTTCTTC
TRBD2	-	TRBV9	TRBJ2-1	17	CASSVGGLAGARNEQFF	TGTGCCAGCAGCGTAGGAGGGCTAGCGGGGGCCCGCAATGAGCAGTTCTTC
TRBD1	-	TRBV5-1	TRBJ2-3	20	CASSPFRDRAPLAGTDTQYF	TGCGCCAGCAGCCCCTTTAGGGACAGGGCGCCCTTAGCTGGCACAGATACGCAGTATTTT
-	-	TRBV5-8	TRBJ2-1	15	CASTQLGYSYNEQFF	TGTGCCAGCACCCAATTGGGTTACTCCTACAATGAGCAGTTCTTC
-	-	TRBV2	TRBJ2-5	12	CASSTTSETQYF	TGTGCCAGCAGCACCACCTCAGAGACCCAGTACTTC
-	-	TRBV19	TRBJ1-5	15	CASRTTGPSNQPQHF	TGTGCCAGTAGAACAACAGGGCCTAGCAATCAGCCCCAGCATTTT
-	-	TRBV7-9	TRBJ1-1	16	CASRRKTTGPNTEAFF	TGTGCCAGCAGACGCAAGACGACAGGACCGAACACTGAAGCTTTCTTT
TRBD1	-	TRBV6-5	TRBJ2-7	14	CASSEGQEIYEQYF	TGTGCCAGCAGTGAGGGACAGGAAATCTACGAGCAGTACTTC
-	-	TRBV7-8	TRBJ1-4	15	CASSLQGGRREKLFF	TGTGCCAGCAGCCTCCAAGGAGGGAGGCGGGAAAAACTGTTTTTT
-	once	TRBV4-1	TRBJ2-3	15	CASSQGPSVADTQYF	TGCGCCAGCAGCCAAGGACCAAGCGTCGCAGATACGCAGTATTTT
-	-	TRBV6-1	TRBJ1-2	14	CASSEEQGFRGYTF	TGTGCCAGCAGTGAGGAGCAGGGCTTCAGGGGCTACACCTTC
TRBD2	-	TRBV5-1	TRBJ2-1	15	CASSETSGANNEQFF	TGCGCCAGCAGCGAAACTAGCGGGGCTAACAATGAGCAGTTCTTC
TRBD1	-	TRBV10-2	TRBJ1-6	13	CATRDRGNSPLHF	TGCGCCACCCGCGACAGGGGGAATTCACCCCTCCACTTT
-	few	TRBV5-1	TRBJ1-6	16	CASSLSGVSLYSPLHF	TGCGCCAGCAGCTTGTCCGGGGTTTCCCTGTATTCACCCCTCCACTTT
-	-	TRBV5-1	TRBJ2-5	14	CASSISGAEETQYF	TGCGCCAGCAGCATATCGGGAGCAGAGGAGACCCAGTACTTC
TRBD2	-	TRBV9	TRBJ2-1	16	CASSAGRASGGAFQFF	TGTGCCAGCAGCGCAGGGAGGGCTAGCGGGGGGGCCTTCCAGTTCTTC
-	-	TRBV2	TRBJ2-7	16	CASKGSPGLSSYEQYF	TGTGCCAGCAAGGGGAGCCCGGGACTGTCCTCCTACGAGCAGTACTTC
-	-	TRBV19	TRBJ1-2	14	CASSTPGFHYGYTF	TGTGCCAGTAGTACCCCCGGCTTCCACTATGGCTACACCTTC
-	-	TRBV6-1	TRBJ1-1	12	CASSEGARSAFF	TGTGCCAGCAGTGAGGGTGCCCGGAGCGCTTTCTTT
-	-	TRBV10-3	TRBJ2-2	13	CATQDSRVGELFF	TGTGCCACCCAGGACAGTAGGGTCGGGGAGCTGTTTTTT
TRBD1	few	TRBV6-6	TRBJ1-1	14	CASSYSQGAREAFF	TGTGCCAGCAGTTACTCGCAGGGGGCGAGGGAAGCTTTCTTT
TRBD2	-	TRBV14	TRBJ2-2	15	CASSQAGTSSGELFF	TGTGCCAGCAGCCAAGCAGGGACTAGCTCCGGGGAGCTGTTTTTT
TRBD1	few	TRBV28	TRBJ1-3	15	CASRQTGAAGNTIYF	TGTGCCAGCAGGCAAACAGGGGCGGCTGGAAACACCATATATTTT
TRBD1	-	TRBV6-5	TRBJ1-2	14	CASRTAGGDYGYTF	TGTGCCAGCAGAACCGCAGGGGGCGACTATGGCTACACCTTC
-	-	TRBV5-1	TRBJ1-1	14	CASSSAGVNTEAFF	TGCGCCAGCAGCTCCGCGGGGGTGAACACTGAAGCTTTCTTT
TRBD1	-	TRBV6-5	TRBJ1-6	15	CASKEGASYNSPLHF	TGTGCCAGCAAAGAGGGGGCTTCCTATAATTCACCCCTCCACTTT
-	-	TRBV28	TRBJ2-5	13	CASRSPAQETQYF	TGTGCCAGCAGGTCCCCGGCCCAAGAGACCCAGTACTTC
-	-	TRBV28	TRBJ1-6	14	CASKSGKRDSPLHF	TGTGCCAGCAAATCTGGCAAACGAGATTCACCCCTCCACTTT
-	-	TRBV6-5	TRBJ1-5	13	CASSSAGTSAQHF	TGTGCCAGCAGTTCCGCCGGGACATCGGCCCAGCATTTT
-	-	TRBV29-1	TRBJ2-5	12	CSVLTPGETQYF	TGCAGCGTGCTGACGCCTGGGGAGACCCAGTACTTC
-	once	TRBV27	TRBJ2-2	15	CASSLSSGNTGELFF	TGTGCCAGCAGTTTAAGTAGCGGGAACACCGGGGAGCTGTTTTTT
-	-	TRBV4-2	TRBJ1-5	15	CASSQDGVDYQPQHF	TGTGCCAGCAGCCAAGATGGGGTTGACTATCAGCCCCAGCATTTT
-	-	TRBV6-5	TRBJ1-2	14	CATAPGQVYYGYTF	TGTGCCACGGCCCCGGGACAAGTGTACTATGGCTACACCTTC
-	few	TRBV27	TRBJ1-1	15	CASLRAGQMNTEAFF	TGTGCCAGCCTCCGGGCAGGACAGATGAACACTGAAGCTTTCTTT
-	-	TRBV18	TRBJ1-2	13	CASSPDKNYGYTF	TGTGCCAGCTCACCCGACAAGAACTATGGCTACACCTTC
-	-	TRBV28	TRBJ1-5	14	CASSPAGGWQPQHF	TGTGCCAGCAGCCCGGCGGGGGGCTGGCAGCCCCAGCATTTT
-	-	TRBV19	TRBJ1-1	14	CASSIFTGNTEAFF	TGTGCCAGTAGTATTTTTACTGGGAACACTGAAGCTTTCTTT
-	-	TRBV5-6	TRBJ2-5	13	CASSRTGGETQYF	TGTGCCAGCAGCCGGACAGGAGGGGAGACCCAGTACTTC